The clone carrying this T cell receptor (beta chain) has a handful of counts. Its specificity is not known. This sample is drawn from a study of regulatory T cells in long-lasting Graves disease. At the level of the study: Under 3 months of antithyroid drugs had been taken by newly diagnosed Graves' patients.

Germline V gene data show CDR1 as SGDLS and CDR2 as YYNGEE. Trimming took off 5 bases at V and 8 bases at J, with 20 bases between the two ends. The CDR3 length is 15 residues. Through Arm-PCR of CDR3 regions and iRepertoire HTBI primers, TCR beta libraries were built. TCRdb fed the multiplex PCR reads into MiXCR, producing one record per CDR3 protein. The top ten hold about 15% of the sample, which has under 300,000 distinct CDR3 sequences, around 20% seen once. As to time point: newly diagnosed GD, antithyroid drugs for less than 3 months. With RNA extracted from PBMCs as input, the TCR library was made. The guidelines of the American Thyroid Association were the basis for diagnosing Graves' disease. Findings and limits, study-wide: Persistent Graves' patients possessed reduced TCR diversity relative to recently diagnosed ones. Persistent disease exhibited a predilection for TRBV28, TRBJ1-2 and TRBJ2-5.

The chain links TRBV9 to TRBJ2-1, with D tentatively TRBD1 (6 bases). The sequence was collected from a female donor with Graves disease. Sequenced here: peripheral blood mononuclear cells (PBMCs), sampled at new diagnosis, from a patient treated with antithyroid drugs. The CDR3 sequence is CASRKQGGGFDEQFF. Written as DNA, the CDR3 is TGTGCCAGCAGAAAACAGGGTGGGGGCTTCGATGAGCAGTTCTTC.